This TCR beta chain was identified in a study of blood T cell repertoires in COVID-19 (TCRdb year 2020). Regarding the complete study: Collaborator samples came from the United States, Italy and Spain and covered acute and convalescent phases of COVID-19. The repertoires were released in a freely available public database intended as a resource for research on the immune response to SARS-CoV-2. The material from the prospective study consisted of cDNA or gDNA derived from T cells, B-cell-depleted T cells, or PBMCs. Subjects who had been exposed to COVID-19, were actively infected with it, or had recovered from it provided the deeply sampled blood TCRbeta repertoires that made up the dataset. Where available, HLA class I and class II types were obtained from metadata supplied by the sample provider rather than from assay-based typing. A de-identified subject ID, COVID-19 status, age in years and sex were almost always included in the sample metadata. The samples were drawn from two sources: the first 160 participants of the ongoing ImmuneRACE study, and some 1,300 subjects contributed by 6 global collaborators. What the study reported, not specific to this receptor: How much clinical and demographic metadata was included differed by source and by participant, and the metadata was provided uncurated.

The CDR3, from cysteine to phenylalanine, totals 16 residues. Solely the CDR3 DNA is kept, with 48 bases framed from the first base. Trimming costs V 2 bases and J 6 bases, and their ends lie 19 bases apart. The CDR1 and CDR2 encoded by the germline V gene are LGHNA and YSLEER. In the case of this clone: Its antigen specificity is not known. The record has no base qualities; no much larger clone is one base away.

At one collaborating source in Seattle, patients were enrolled during active infection and were followed longitudinally through the course of disease. Collaborating institutions collected whole blood in K2EDTA tubes following their own protocols. For TCRbeta analysis, collaborators shipped samples in one of three forms: frozen whole blood, isolated PBMCs, or DNA extracted from either of those sample types. TCRbeta CDR3 regions were amplified from genomic DNA using the immunoSEQ Assay, a bias-controlled multiplex PCR. The authors processed their data as follows. Within the assay, amplification of reference gene primers was used to estimate how many nucleated cells each sample contained. Sequence reads were collapsed and filtered to measure the absolute abundance of every unique TCRbeta CDR3 rearrangement. For each sample, productive Simpson clonality was calculated as the square root of Simpson's diversity index over productive rearrangements. As stored in TCRdb, this immuneACCESS dataset retains in-frame rearrangements with V and J assigned. A fraction of the clones does not appear; measured against another copy, unresolved V genes explain less than half of the discrepancy, and the remainder lacks a known reason. V and J calls plus clone size are reproduced from that table; the DNA served to infer D and trimming. This sample is represented by some 180,000 clones; roughly 86% of them were singletons. Of the sample, about 2.7% is held by the ten largest clones.

The sequenced sample was peripheral blood. The chain uses TRBV4-3 and TRBJ2-5; the D gene is perhaps TRBD1, on 6 matching bases. This sequence originates from a woman aged 80 or older with COVID-19, enrolled during active disease. The CDR3 protein sequence reads: CASSQITGNGGQTQYF. The sequenced DNA is TGCGCCAGCAGCCAAATTACAGGGAACGGTGGGCAGACCCAGTACTTC.